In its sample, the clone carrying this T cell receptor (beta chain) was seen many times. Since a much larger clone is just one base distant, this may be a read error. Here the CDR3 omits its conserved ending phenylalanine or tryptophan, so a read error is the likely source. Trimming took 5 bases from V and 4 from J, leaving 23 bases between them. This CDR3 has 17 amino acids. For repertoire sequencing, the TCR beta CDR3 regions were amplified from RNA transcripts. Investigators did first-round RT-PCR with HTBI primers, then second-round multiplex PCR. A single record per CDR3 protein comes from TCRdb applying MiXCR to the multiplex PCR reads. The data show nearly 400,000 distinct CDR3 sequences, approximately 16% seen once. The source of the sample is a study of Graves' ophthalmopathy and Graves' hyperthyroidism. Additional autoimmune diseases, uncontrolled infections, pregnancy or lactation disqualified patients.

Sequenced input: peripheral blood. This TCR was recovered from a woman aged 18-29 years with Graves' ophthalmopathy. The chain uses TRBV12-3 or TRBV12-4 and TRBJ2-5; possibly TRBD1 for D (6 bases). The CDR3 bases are TGTGCCAGCAGTCATAGCCGGGACATCCTCCTCTCAGAGACCCAGTACCTC. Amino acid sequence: CASSHSRDILLSETQYL.